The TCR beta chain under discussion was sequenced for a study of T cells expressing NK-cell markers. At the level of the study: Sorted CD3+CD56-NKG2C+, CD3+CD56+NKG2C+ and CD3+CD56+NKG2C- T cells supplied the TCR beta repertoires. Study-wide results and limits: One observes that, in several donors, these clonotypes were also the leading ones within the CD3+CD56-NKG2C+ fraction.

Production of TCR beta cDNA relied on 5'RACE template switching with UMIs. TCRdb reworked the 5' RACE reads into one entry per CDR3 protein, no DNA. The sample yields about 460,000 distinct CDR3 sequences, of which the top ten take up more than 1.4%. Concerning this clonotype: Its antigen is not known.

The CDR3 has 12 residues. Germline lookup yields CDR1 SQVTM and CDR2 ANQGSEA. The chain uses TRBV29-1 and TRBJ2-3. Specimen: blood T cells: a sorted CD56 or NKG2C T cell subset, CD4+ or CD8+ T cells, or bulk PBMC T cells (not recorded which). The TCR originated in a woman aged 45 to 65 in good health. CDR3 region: CSVDRRADTQYF.